Below, 24 T cell receptor beta chains from the same sample are listed, as sequenced in a study of blood T cell repertoires in COVID-19. TCRdb's copy holds only in-frame clones and misses some; the assay was immunoSEQ multiplex PCR. The sample carries about 100,000 clones, approximately 81% recorded once. The sequencing sample was made of peripheral blood. All receptors derive from a human donor in a cohort sampled during active COVID-19.

The J gene is TRBJ1-2, the V gene TRBV6-1; 8 bases map to TRBD1. V lost 4 bases to trimming and J lost 7 bases; unmatched junction nucleotides: 14. CDR1 is MNHNS and CDR2 is SASEGT in the germline V gene. This CDR3 has 16 residues. CDR3 residues: CASSVLGQGGRGGYTF. CDR3 bases: TGTGCCAGCAGTGTTCTAGGACAGGGTGGGAGAGGTGGCTACACCTTC.

This clone was found once. The V and J genes are TRBV4-3 and TRBJ2-1; 8 bases match TRBD2. Germline V gene sequence: CDR1 LGHNA, CDR2 YSLEER. The V segment lost 4 bases and the J segment 9 bases; nucleotides outside the gene matches: 20. The CDR3 consists of 18 residues. The CDR3 reads CASSPTTATGGVSGEQFF. CDR3 in DNA: TGCGCCAGCAGCCCCACCACCGCAACCGGGGGGGTATCCGGTGAGCAGTTCTTC.

This sequence joins TRBV20-1 and TRBJ1-3; D may be TRBD1 (6 bases). V was clipped by 3 bases and J by 3 bases, with 18 bases between them. CDR1 DFQATT and CDR2 SNEGSKA come from the germline V gene (reference sequence). This CDR3 has 16 residues. CDR3 protein: CSASGLGGGGGNTIYF. CDR3 nucleotides: TGCAGTGCTAGTGGACTCGGGGGGGGCGGTGGAAACACCATATATTTT.

J is TRBJ2-5 and V is TRBV7-8; 9 bases map to TRBD2. Germline trimming cut 5 bases from V and 2 bases from J; bases unmatched to any gene: 15. Germline CDR1 reads SGHVS; CDR2 reads FQNEAQ. The CDR3 runs 18 residues. As DNA, the CDR3 is TGTGCCAGCAGCAAGCCGGGACTAGCAAGTTCCCTTCAAGAGACCCAGTACTTC. This gives the protein CASSKPGLASSLQETQYF.

The chain uses TRBV11-2 and TRBJ2-7, with 8 bases that match TRBD2. V was clipped by 6 bases and J by 3 bases; unmatched bases: 7. The germline V gene encodes CDR1 SGHAT and CDR2 FQNNGV. This CDR3 spans 14 amino acids. CDR3 nucleotide sequence: TGTGCCAGCAGTCCTATTAGCGGGAACTACGAGCAGTACTTC. This sequence encodes CASSPISGNYEQYF.

In its sample, this clone was seen a few times. This chain connects TRBV4-1 to TRBJ1-2, with 9 bases matching TRBD1. V lost 2 bases to trimming and J lost 5 bases; unmatched junction nucleotides: 6. CDR3 length: 15 amino acids. Germline V gene lookup returns CDR1 MGHRA and CDR2 YSYEKL. The CDR3 bases are TGCGCCAGCAGCCAACCACAGGGGGCGGGATATGGCTACACCTTC. It encodes CASSQPQGAGYGYTF.

The chain links TRBV20-1 to TRBJ2-1; weak D call: TRBD2 (6 bases). The germline gives CDR1 DFQATT, CDR2 SNEGSKA (reference sequence). The CDR3 totals 11 residues. CDR3 coding DNA: TGCAGGGCCAGAGCGGGCAATGAGCAGTTCTTC. It is translated as CRARAGNEQFF.

The chain carries TRBV7-2 and TRBJ2-3; D is perhaps TRBD2 (5 bases). The CDR3 has 15 residues. Trimming stripped 7 bases from V and 2 bases from J, with 16 bases between. The germline CDR1 and CDR2 sequences are SGHTA and FQGNSA. This chain's CDR3 is CASTQYDYLTDTQYF. The CDR3 DNA sequence: TGTGCCAGCACCCAATATGACTACCTCACAGATACGCAGTATTTT. Combining the CDR3 with reference TRBV7-2 and TRBJ2-3 gives the whole variable domain GAGVSQSPSNKVTEKGKDVELRCDPISGHTALYWYRQSLGQGLEFLIYFQGNSAPDKSGLPSDRFSAERTGGSVSTLTIQRTQQEDSAVYLCASTQYDYLTDTQYFGPGTRLTVL.

The count of this clone is one. The J gene is TRBJ2-1, the V gene TRBV30; D remains ambiguous. V gave up 2 bases and J gave up 6 bases, with 11 bases separating them. Germline CDR1 and CDR2: GTSNPN and SVGIG (reference sequence). The CDR3 length is 13 residues. In DNA form, the CDR3 reads TGTGCCTGGAGTAGAAGTATCGGCAATGAGCAGTTCTTC. Its translation is CAWSRSIGNEQFF.

This clone has just one count. J is TRBJ1-1 and V is TRBV21-1; the D call of TRBD1 is as the table states it, not checked on the DNA. TRBV21-1 is marked as a pseudogene. CDR3 length equals 16 residues. The CDR3 DNA sequence: TGTGCCAGCAGCAAAGTTTTTAACAGGGCGGGCACTGAAGCTTTCTTT. This codes for CASSKVFNRAGTEAFF.

The chain is built from TRBV7-9 and TRBJ2-2; 8 bases are shared with TRBD2. V lost 5 bases and J lost 7; bases outside the gene matches: 12. The CDR3 length is 16 residues. Germline lookup yields CDR1 SEHNR and CDR2 FQNEAQ (reference sequence). The CDR3 coding sequence is TGTGCCAGCAGCCTAAATAGCGGGAAGAAAAACGGGGAGCTGTTTTTT. Its protein is CASSLNSGKKNGELFF.

The rearrangement joins TRBV6-1 to TRBJ2-2; 9 positions agree with TRBD1. The CDR3 spans 16 residues. Looked up from germline, CDR1 is MNHNS and CDR2 is SASEGT. After removal of 4 bases from V and 4 bases from J, the junction contained 7 bases not matched to a gene. The CDR3 sequence: CASSVGGTGFTGELFF. In DNA, the CDR3 is TGTGCCAGCAGTGTAGGGGGGACAGGGTTCACCGGGGAGCTGTTTTTT.

V usage is TRBV5-1 and J usage is TRBJ1-3, with TRBD1 matching over 7 bases. This CDR3 contains 15 residues. The junction had 7 bases not matched to a gene; V was cut back by 3 bases and J by 4 bases. Germline lookup yields CDR1 SGHRS and CDR2 YFSETQ. The CDR3 protein is CASSSTTGNGNTIYF. CDR3 nucleotide sequence: TGCGCCAGCAGCTCAACGACAGGGAACGGAAACACCATATATTTT.

V usage is TRBV2 and J usage is TRBJ1-4; 12 bases map to TRBD1. Germline trimming cut 8 bases from V and 5 bases from J; bases unmatched to any gene: 3. There are 14 residues in the CDR3. Germline V gene sequence: CDR1 SNHLY, CDR2 FYNNEI. The CDR3 region has the DNA TGTGCCAGCGGGGGACAGGGGGCGAATGAAAAACTGTTTTTT. Its protein product is CASGGQGANEKLFF.

The V gene is TRBV6-5, the J gene TRBJ2-7; 8 positions match TRBD1. This CDR3 region has 15 residues. Trimming took 6 bases from V and 4 from J; bases not matched to a gene: 11. Germline V gene data show CDR1 as MNHEY and CDR2 as SVGAGI. For the CDR3, the DNA is TGTGCCAGCAGCCAACAGGGGGTGTTATTGTACGAGCAGTACTTC. Translating it yields CASSQQGVLLYEQYF.

This clone has just one count. The gene calls are TRBV10-3 and TRBJ2-7, with a weak D call TRBD1 (6 bases). V was trimmed by 6 bases and J by 2 bases, leaving 14 bases between them. Germline CDR1 ENHRY, CDR2 SYGVKD. This CDR3 region has 14 residues. In DNA form, the CDR3 reads TGTGCCATCAGCCTTAGGACAGAGCCCTACGAGCAGTACTTC. Amino acids: CAISLRTEPYEQYF.

This chain links TRBV6-2 or TRBV6-3 with TRBJ2-1; 8 bases fit TRBD2. The CDR3 runs 21 residues. Germline CDR1 reads MNHEY; CDR2 reads SVGEGT. With 6 bases clipped from V and 0 bases from J, the junction kept 22 bases outside the gene matches. The CDR3 DNA reads TGTGCCAGCAGCCGGGAATGGGAGCGGGGGCGACTGGGAAGCTCCTACAATGAGCAGTTCTTC. Protein product: CASSREWERGRLGSSYNEQFF.

The J gene is TRBJ2-6, the V gene TRBV7-2, with D perhaps TRBD1 (5 bases). V dropped 4 bases and J dropped 0 bases, with 7 bases sitting between them. Germline V gene data show CDR1 as SGHTA and CDR2 as FQGNSA. The CDR3 covers 15 residues. In nucleotides, the CDR3 is TGTGCCAGCAGCTCCACAGGCTCTGGGGCCAACGTCCTGACTTTC. Translating gives CASSSTGSGANVLTF. Filled out from reference TRBV7-2 and TRBJ2-6, the complete variable domain reads GAGVSQSPSNKVTEKGKDVELRCDPISGHTALYWYRQSLGQGLEFLIYFQGNSAPDKSGLPSDRFSAERTGGSVSTLTIQRTQQEDSAVYLCASSSTGSGANVLTFGAGSRLTVL.

The V call is TRBV5-4, the J call TRBJ2-2; 11 bases agree with TRBD2. Germline CDR1 and CDR2: SGHNT and YYREEE (reference sequence). This CDR3 has 17 residues. The V and J ends lost 1 base and 6 bases, in that order; junction bases with no gene match: 8. DNA of the CDR3: TGTGCCAGCAGCTTGCGGCTAGCGGGAGGAGGTGCCGGGGAGCTGTTTTTT. Protein: CASSLRLAGGGAGELFF.

The gene calls are TRBV9 and TRBJ2-6, with D possibly matching TRBD2 (5 bases). This CDR3 is 16 amino acids long. Germline CDR1 and CDR2: SGDLS and YYNGEE. V was clipped by 0 bases and J by 4 bases, with 11 bases between them. The CDR3, as DNA: TGTGCCAGCAGCGTAGGCCCGGGGTCCGGGGCCAACGTCCTGACTTTC. Translation: CASSVGPGSGANVLTF.

V and J are TRBV27 and TRBJ2-7; the D is unclear. Germline CDR1 and CDR2: MNHEY and SMNVEV (reference sequence). The CDR3 spans 13 residues. Trimming cost V 7 bases and J 6 bases, with 16 bases left between them. The CDR3 sequence: CASKSASETEQYF. The CDR3 coding sequence is TGTGCCAGCAAGTCCGCGTCGGAGACCGAGCAGTACTTC.

The chain is built from TRBV10-1 and TRBJ2-3; D might be TRBD2 (6 bases). V lost 6 bases and J lost 0, with 19 bases in between. There are 17 residues in the CDR3. The V gene's germline CDR1 is WNHNN and CDR2 SYGVQD (reference sequence). CDR3 sequence reads: CASSTLRRESSTDTQYF. The CDR3, as DNA: TGCGCCAGCAGCACCCTTCGTCGGGAGTCTAGCACAGATACGCAGTATTTT.

The chain has TRBV2 and TRBJ1-4; TRBD1 is a possible D gene (6 bases). Trimming stripped 7 bases from V and 1 base from J, with 10 bases between. This CDR3 contains 14 residues. Germline loops: CDR1 SNHLY, CDR2 FYNNEI. Here the CDR3 reads CASKTGQTNEKLFF. CDR3 nucleotide sequence: TGTGCCAGCAAAACAGGGCAAACTAATGAAAAACTGTTTTTT.

The J gene is TRBJ1-2, the V gene TRBV7-2, with TRBD1 matching 7 bases. The germline V gene encodes CDR1 SGHTA and CDR2 FQGNSA. After removal of 5 bases from V and 2 bases from J, the junction contained 5 bases not matched to a gene. This CDR3 is built from 14 residues. In DNA, the CDR3 is TGTGCCAGCAGCCCAAAGGGACAGAACTATGGCTACACCTTC. Translation gives CASSPKGQNYGYTF.